This TCR beta chain was found in a study of cytomegalovirus exposure and HLA in healthy donors. Overall study results and limits: Analyzed later, association rates of TCRs varied across HLA loci, with DRB1 most and HLA-C fewest.

PCR used 60 Vbeta primers and 13 Jbeta primers. The data were produced by immunoSEQ multiplex PCR, yet TCRdb's version contains in-frame clones alone and is incomplete. The table lists 100,000 to 150,000 clones, approximately 75% of them singletons, with more than 3% in the top ten. V was shortened by 0 bases and J by 9 bases, with 15 bases between the two germline ends. CDR3 length equals 14 residues. Germline V gives CDR1 SGHNT, CDR2 YENEEA. As to this clone: The antigen is unknown.

This sequence joins TRBV11-3 and TRBJ2-7; possibly TRBD1 for D (6 bases). Sample: PBMCs. The sequence derives from a man aged 25 to 45 in good health and CMV-seronegative. CDR3 in amino acids: CASSLDRAGVAQYF. CDR3 bases: TGTGCCAGCAGCTTAGATCGAGCAGGGGTCGCGCAGTACTTC.